This T cell receptor beta chain was identified during a study of T cell responses to AZD1222 COVID-19 vaccine. Comments on this clone: Its antigen is not identified.

V dropped 0 bases and J dropped 0 bases, with 5 bases sitting between them. The CDR3 extends over 15 amino acids. Germline V lookup: CDR1 LGHDT, CDR2 YNNKEL (reference sequence). Study-level findings and limits: The donors showed a predominance of white British ancestry and of females, with possible underestimation of clonal diversity.

This table comes from immunoSEQ multiplex PCR, and its TCRdb copy is limited to in-frame clones, with some not included. The sample has about 44,000 clones; 83% are singletons. The rearrangement joins TRBV3-1 (or the pseudogene TRBV3-2) to TRBJ1-4, with unresolved D. The sequencing used peripheral blood, collected on day 0 of AZD1222 vaccination. This receptor was taken from an adult in good health. In DNA, the CDR3 is TGTGCCAGCAGCCAAGATCGGGCAACTAATGAAAAACTGTTTTTT. This encodes CASSQDRATNEKLFF.